This TCR beta chain derives from a study of identical twins. Carrying unique molecular identifiers, the cDNA also gained a universal primer site through template switching. TCRdb itself ran the 5' RACE reads through MiXCR, one entry per CDR3 protein. Of roughly 690,000 distinct CDR3 sequences in the sample, 20% to 25% were seen once. Germline lookup yields CDR1 SGHTA and CDR2 FQGNSA. This CDR3 is 13 amino acids long. Trimming shortened V by 3 bases and J by 7 bases, and 13 bases separated the two germline ends. This same sample was also part of a study on T cells expressing NK-cell markers.

The clonotype originates from a woman in her late teens or twenties in good health. The sample comprised PBMCs. The rearrangement links TRBV7-2 to TRBJ2-7; D may match TRBD1 or TRBD2 (5 bases each). CDR3 DNA: TGTGCCAGCAGCTTCGGGCTAGCAGGGGAGCAGTACTTC. Translation gives CASSFGLAGEQYF.